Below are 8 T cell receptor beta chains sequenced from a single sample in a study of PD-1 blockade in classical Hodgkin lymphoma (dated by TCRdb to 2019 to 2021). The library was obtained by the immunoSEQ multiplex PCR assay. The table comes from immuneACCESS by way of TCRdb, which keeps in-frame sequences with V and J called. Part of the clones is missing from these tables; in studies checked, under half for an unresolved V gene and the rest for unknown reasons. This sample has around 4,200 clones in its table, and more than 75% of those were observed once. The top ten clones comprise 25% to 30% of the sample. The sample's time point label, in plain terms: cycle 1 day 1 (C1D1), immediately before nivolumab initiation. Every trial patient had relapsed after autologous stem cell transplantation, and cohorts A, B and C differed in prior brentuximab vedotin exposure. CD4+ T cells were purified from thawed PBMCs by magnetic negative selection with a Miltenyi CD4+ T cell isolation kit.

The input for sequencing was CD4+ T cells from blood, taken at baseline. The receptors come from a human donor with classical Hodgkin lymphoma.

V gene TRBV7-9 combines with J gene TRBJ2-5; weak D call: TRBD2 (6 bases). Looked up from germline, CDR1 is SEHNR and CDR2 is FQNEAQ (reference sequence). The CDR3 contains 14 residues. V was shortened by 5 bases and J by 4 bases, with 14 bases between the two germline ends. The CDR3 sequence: CASSPDSGVETQYF. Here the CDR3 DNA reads TGTGCCAGCAGCCCGGACTCGGGAGTAGAGACCCAGTACTTC.

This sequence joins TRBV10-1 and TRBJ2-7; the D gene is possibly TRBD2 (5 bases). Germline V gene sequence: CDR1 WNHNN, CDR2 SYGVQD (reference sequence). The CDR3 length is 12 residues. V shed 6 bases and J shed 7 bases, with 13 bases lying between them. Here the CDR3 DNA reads TGCGCCAGCAGCCTGGACTTCCGTGAGCAGTACTTC. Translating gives CASSLDFREQYF.

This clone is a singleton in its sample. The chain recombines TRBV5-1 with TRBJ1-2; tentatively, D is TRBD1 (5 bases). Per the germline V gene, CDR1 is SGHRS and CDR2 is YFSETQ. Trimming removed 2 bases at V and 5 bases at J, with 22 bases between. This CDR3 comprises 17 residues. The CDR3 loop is CASSFDPSREKLYGYTF. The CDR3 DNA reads TGCGCCAGCAGCTTTGACCCTAGCAGGGAGAAACTTTATGGCTACACCTTC.

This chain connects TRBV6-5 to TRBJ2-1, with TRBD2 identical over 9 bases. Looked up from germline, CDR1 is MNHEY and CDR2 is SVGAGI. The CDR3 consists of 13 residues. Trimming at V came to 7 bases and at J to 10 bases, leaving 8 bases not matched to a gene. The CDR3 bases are TGTGCCAGCAAGCTAGCGGGGCGGGAGGAGCAGTTCTTC. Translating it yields CASKLAGREEQFF.

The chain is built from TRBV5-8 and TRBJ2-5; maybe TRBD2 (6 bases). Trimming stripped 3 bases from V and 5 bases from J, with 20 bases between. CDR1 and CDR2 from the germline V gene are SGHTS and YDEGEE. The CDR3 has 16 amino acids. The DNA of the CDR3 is TGTGCCAGCAGCTATGACACCGGGACCCTAGCGGAGACCCAGTACTTC. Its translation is CASSYDTGTLAETQYF.

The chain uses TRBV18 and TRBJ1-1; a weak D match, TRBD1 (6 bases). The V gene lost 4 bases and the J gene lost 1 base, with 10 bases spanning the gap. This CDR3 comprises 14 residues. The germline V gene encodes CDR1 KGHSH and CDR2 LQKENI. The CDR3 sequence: CASSLEQGNTEAFF. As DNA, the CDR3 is TGTGCCAGCTCACTAGAACAGGGGAACACTGAAGCTTTCTTT.

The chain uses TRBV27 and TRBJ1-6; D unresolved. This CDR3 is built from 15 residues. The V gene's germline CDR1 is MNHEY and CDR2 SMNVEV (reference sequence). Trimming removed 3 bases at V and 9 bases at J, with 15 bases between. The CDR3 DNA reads TGTGCCAGCAGTTTTTTCACCGGGGAGTTTTCACCCCTCCACTTT. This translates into CASSFFTGEFSPLHF.

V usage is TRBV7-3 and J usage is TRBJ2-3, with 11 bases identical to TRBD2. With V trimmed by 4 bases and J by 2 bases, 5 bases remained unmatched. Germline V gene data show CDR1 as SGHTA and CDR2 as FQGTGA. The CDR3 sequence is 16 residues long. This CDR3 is CASSSLAGGATDTQYF. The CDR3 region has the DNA TGTGCCAGCAGCTCTCTAGCGGGAGGCGCCACAGATACGCAGTATTTT.